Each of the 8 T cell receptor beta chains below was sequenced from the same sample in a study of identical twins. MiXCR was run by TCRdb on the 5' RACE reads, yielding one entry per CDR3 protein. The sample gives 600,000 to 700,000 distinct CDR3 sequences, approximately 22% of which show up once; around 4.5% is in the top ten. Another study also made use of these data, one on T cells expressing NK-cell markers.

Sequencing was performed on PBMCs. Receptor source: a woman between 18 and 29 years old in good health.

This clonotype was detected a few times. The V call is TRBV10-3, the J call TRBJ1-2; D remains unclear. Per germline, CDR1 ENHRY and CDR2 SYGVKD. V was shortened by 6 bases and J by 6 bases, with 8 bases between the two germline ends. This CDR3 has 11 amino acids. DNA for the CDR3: TGTGCCATCAGGGACGGAGATGGCTACACCTTC. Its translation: CAIRDGDGYTF.

This CDR3 is CSAGTLAGEGFSAATQYF. The CDR3 bases are TGCAGTGCTGGTACCCTAGCGGGAGAGGGTTTCAGTGCGGCTACGCAGTATTTT. The V and J genes are TRBV20-1 and TRBJ2-3; TRBD2 matches 10 bases. Germline CDR1 reads DFQATT; CDR2 reads SNEGSKA (reference sequence). This CDR3 has 18 amino acids. Germline trimming cut 5 bases from V and 8 bases from J; bases unmatched to any gene: 22.

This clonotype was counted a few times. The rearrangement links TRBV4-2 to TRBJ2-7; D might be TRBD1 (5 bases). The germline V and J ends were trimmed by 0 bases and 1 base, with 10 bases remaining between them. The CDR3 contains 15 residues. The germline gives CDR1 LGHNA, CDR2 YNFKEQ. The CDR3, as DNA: TGTGCCAGCAGCCAAGATCTGGGGCTGTCCTACGAGCAGTACTTC. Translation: CASSQDLGLSYEQYF.

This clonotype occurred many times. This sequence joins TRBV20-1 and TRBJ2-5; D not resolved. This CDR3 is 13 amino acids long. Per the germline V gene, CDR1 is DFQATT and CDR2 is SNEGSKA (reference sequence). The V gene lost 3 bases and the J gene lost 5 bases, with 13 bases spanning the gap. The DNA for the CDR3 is TGCAGTGCTAGTCGAGGTTCTGAGGAGACCCAGTACTTC. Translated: CSASRGSEETQYF.

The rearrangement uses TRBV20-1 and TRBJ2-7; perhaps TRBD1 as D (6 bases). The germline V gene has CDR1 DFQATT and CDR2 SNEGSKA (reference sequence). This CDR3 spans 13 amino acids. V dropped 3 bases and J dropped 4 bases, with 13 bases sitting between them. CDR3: CSASGRGAYEQYF. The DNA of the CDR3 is TGCAGTGCTAGTGGCAGGGGAGCTTACGAGCAGTACTTC.

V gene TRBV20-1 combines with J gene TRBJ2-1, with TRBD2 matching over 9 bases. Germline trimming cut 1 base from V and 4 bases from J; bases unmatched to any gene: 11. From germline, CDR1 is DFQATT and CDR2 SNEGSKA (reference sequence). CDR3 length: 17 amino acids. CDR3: CSARASGGRTRYNEQFF. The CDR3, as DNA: TGCAGTGCTAGAGCCAGCGGGGGGCGAACGAGATACAATGAGCAGTTCTTC.

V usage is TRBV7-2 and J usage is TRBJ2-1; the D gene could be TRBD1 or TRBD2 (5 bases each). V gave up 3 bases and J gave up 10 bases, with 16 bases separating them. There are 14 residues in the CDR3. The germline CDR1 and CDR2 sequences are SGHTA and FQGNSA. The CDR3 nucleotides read TGTGCCAGCAGCTTCGGGACGGCGTCAGACGAGCAGTTCTTC. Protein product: CASSFGTASDEQFF.

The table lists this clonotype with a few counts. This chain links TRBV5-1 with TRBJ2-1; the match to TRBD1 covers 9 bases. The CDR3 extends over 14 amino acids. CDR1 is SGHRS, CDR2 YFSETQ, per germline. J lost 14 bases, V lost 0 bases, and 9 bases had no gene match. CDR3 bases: TGCGCCAGCAGCTTGGCCATACAGGGGGCGATTGAGTTCTTC. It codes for CASSLAIQGAIEFF. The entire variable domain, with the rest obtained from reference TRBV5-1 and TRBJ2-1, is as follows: KAGVTQTPRYLIKTRGQQVTLSCSPISGHRSVSWYQQTPGQGLQFLFEYFSETQRNKGNFPGRFSGRQFSNSRSEMNVSTLELGDSALYLCASSLAIQGAIEFFGPGTRLTVL.